Presented here are 8 T cell receptor beta chains from one specimen sequenced in a study of shared clonotypes between healthy human individuals. Produced via immunoSEQ multiplex PCR; TCRdb's table is partial and in-frame only. Of a few million clones listed, about 92% are singletons. Specimen: naive CD4+ T cells from PBMCs. Sample subset: CD45RA+ positively selected. The receptors were sampled from a man aged 18 to 29 in good health. Some clones in this sample may be carry-over from other donors' samples.

This clone was observed a few times. The gene calls are TRBV28 and TRBJ2-7; no definite D call. Germline V gene sequence: CDR1 MDHEN, CDR2 SYDVKM. CDR3 length: 15 amino acids. V lost 1 base, J lost 3 bases, and 13 bases lay in between. CDR3 nucleotides: TGTGCCAGCAGTTTATCTGGAATGGCTGACTACGAGCAGTACTTC. Translation: CASSLSGMADYEQYF.

This chain links TRBV5-6 with TRBJ1-5; TRBD1 is a possible D gene (6 bases). V was cut by 4 bases and J by 3 bases, with 14 bases left in between. This CDR3 comprises 15 residues. The germline V gene has CDR1 SGHDT and CDR2 YYEEEE. The CDR3 DNA follows: TGTGCCAGCAGCAGGACAGATACCAACAATCAGCCCCAGCATTTT. This encodes CASSRTDTNNQPQHF. Supplemented by reference TRBV5-6 and TRBJ1-5, the full variable domain reads DAGVTQSPTHLIKTRGQQVTLRCSPKSGHDTVSWYQQALGQGPQFIFQYYEEEERQRGNFPDRFSGHQFPNYSSELNVNALLLGDSALYLCASSRTDTNNQPQHFGDGTRLSIL.

The chain couples TRBV19 to TRBJ2-5, with 8 bases that match TRBD2. CDR1 LNHDA and CDR2 SQIVND come from the germline V gene (reference sequence). This CDR3 contains 13 residues. DNA of the CDR3: TGTGCTACCTCGGGGGGGCGAGGAGAGACCCAGTACTTC. Translation gives CATSGGRGETQYF.

The chain combines TRBV28 with TRBJ2-6; 9 bases map to TRBD2. The CDR3 length is 17 residues. Germline V gene sequence: CDR1 MDHEN, CDR2 SYDVKM. Trimming cost V 8 bases and J 1 base; bases outside gene matches: 9. This CDR3 is CASYSGRALSGANVLTF. The DNA for the CDR3 is TGTGCCAGCTATAGCGGGAGAGCTCTATCTGGGGCCAACGTCCTGACTTTC.

This chain connects TRBV19 to TRBJ2-4; D perhaps matches TRBD2 (6 bases). Deletions cut 5 bases from V and 1 base from J, with 21 bases between. The germline V gene encodes CDR1 LNHDA and CDR2 SQIVND (reference sequence). The CDR3 is 18 amino acids. In nucleotides, the CDR3 is TGTGCCAGTAGTCTCAATCCACGGGAGACGCGGGCCAAAAACATTCAGTACTTC. Residues: CASSLNPRETRAKNIQYF. Full variable domain (missing parts from reference TRBV19 and TRBJ2-4): DGGITQSPKYLFRKEGQNVTLSCEQNLNHDAMYWYRQDPGQGLRLIYYSQIVNDFQKGDIAEGYSVSREKKESFPLTVTSAQKNPTAFYLCASSLNPRETRAKNIQYFGAGTRLSVL.

The chain couples TRBV10-3 to TRBJ2-1; 13 nucleotides agree with TRBD2. The CDR3 runs to 18 residues. With 9 bases clipped from V and 0 bases from J, the junction kept 11 bases outside the gene matches. Germline V gene sequence: CDR1 ENHRY, CDR2 SYGVKD. CDR3 nucleotides: TGTGCCATTGAACCGGGACTAGCGGGACTAACCTCCTACAATGAGCAGTTCTTC. It is translated as CAIEPGLAGLTSYNEQFF.

The genes are TRBV29-1 and TRBJ1-6; 10 positions agree with TRBD1. V gave up 6 bases and J gave up 11 bases; unmatched junction bases: 7. CDR3 size: 13 residues. The germline CDR1 and CDR2 sequences are SQVTM and ANQGSEA. The CDR3 sequence is CSVADRGRTPLHF. The CDR3 DNA follows: TGCAGCGTCGCAGACAGGGGGCGAACACCCCTCCACTTT.

The genes are TRBV13 and TRBJ2-1; D may match TRBD1 or TRBD2 (5 bases each). V dropped 0 bases and J dropped 0 bases, with 15 bases sitting between them. This CDR3 region has 18 residues. Germline V lookup: CDR1 PRHDT, CDR2 FYEKMQ (reference sequence). In DNA, the CDR3 is TGTGCCAGCAGCTTAGGAAGGGGACCGTCGAGCTCCTACAATGAGCAGTTCTTC. Encoded protein: CASSLGRGPSSSYNEQFF.